The next 8 T cell receptor beta chains were all read from a single sample in a study of T-cell reconstitution after alpha-beta-depleted transplantation in children. The library targeted TCRbeta and was prepared with unique molecular identifiers. TCRdb analysed the PCR reads with MiXCR anew, one entry per CDR3 protein. The sample lists a few hundred thousand distinct CDR3 sequences, about 14% occurring once. Sequencing was performed on PBMCs, taken from the stem cell graft. The receptor set was obtained from a human donor who donated a stem cell graft to a child with Fanconi anemia.

The chain couples TRBV5-1 to TRBJ1-2; D not certain. V was shortened by 8 bases and J by 4 bases, with 12 bases between the two germline ends. Germline V CDR1 and CDR2: SGHRS, YFSETQ. The CDR3 is made up of 12 amino acids. The CDR3 DNA reads as TGCGCCAGTTCCGGGAATACCTATGGCTACACCTTC. It yields the protein CASSGNTYGYTF.

This chain joins TRBV27 and TRBJ1-5, with D perhaps matching TRBD1 (5 bases). The CDR3 consists of 16 residues. Trimming removed 6 bases from V and 4 bases from J, with 19 bases in between. Germline CDR1 and CDR2: MNHEY and SMNVEV (reference sequence). DNA of the CDR3: TGTGCCAGCAGCCCGGGAGGGACCTTAGCGAATCAGCCCCAGCATTTT. Its translation: CASSPGGTLANQPQHF.

This clonotype occurred many times. V is TRBV6-2 or TRBV6-3 and J is TRBJ2-7; D is unresolved. Per germline, CDR1 MNHEY and CDR2 SVGEGT. V was trimmed by 1 base and J by 4 bases, leaving 5 bases between them. This CDR3 region has 12 residues. The CDR3 loop is CASSYLRYEQYF. The CDR3 DNA follows: TGTGCCAGCAGTTACTTGCGATACGAGCAGTACTTC.

This clonotype was seen at least ten times. This chain links TRBV6-2 or TRBV6-3 with TRBJ1-1; 7 nucleotides agree with TRBD1. The CDR3 length is 14 residues. Germline V gene lookup returns CDR1 MNHEY and CDR2 SVGEGT. Germline trimming cut 7 bases from V and 5 bases from J; bases unmatched to any gene: 10. The CDR3: CASTEGALETEAFF. The CDR3 region has the DNA TGTGCCAGCACAGAGGGGGCTCTTGAGACTGAAGCTTTCTTT.

Ten or more counts support this clonotype. The chain carries TRBV24-1 and TRBJ2-2, with D tentatively TRBD1 or TRBD2 (5 bases each). CDR1 and CDR2 from the germline V gene are KGHDR and SFDVKD. V lost 4 bases and J 4 bases, leaving 6 bases between the germline ends. The length of the CDR3 is 13 residues. In DNA, the CDR3 is TGTGCCACCAGTGAGGGACGCACCGGGGAGCTGTTTTTT. This codes for CATSEGRTGELFF.

V is TRBV15 and J is TRBJ1-3; D might be TRBD1 (5 bases). There are 15 residues in the CDR3. Per the germline V gene, CDR1 is LNHNV and CDR2 is YYDKDF (reference sequence). The V gene lost 0 bases and the J gene lost 4 bases, with 10 bases spanning the gap. CDR3 nucleotides: TGTGCCACCAGCAGAGATCTAGGGGAGGGAAACACCATATATTTT. As protein: CATSRDLGEGNTIYF.

This clonotype was detected many times. The chain is built from TRBV6-6 and TRBJ1-1; 7 bases match TRBD1. With V trimmed by 9 bases and J by 1 base, 5 bases remained unmatched. In germline, CDR1 is MNHNY, CDR2 SVGAGI (reference sequence). The length of the CDR3 is 13 residues. The CDR3 protein is CASGQDANTEAFF. In nucleotides, the CDR3 is TGTGCCAGTGGACAGGACGCGAACACTGAAGCTTTCTTT.

In this sample, this clonotype turned up a few times. The chain links TRBV12-3 or TRBV12-4 to TRBJ2-3; TRBD2 agrees at 7 bases. This CDR3 region has 15 residues. V was pared by 10 bases and J by 8 bases, with 18 bases of the junction left unmatched. CDR3 coding DNA: TGTGCCACCACTCTAGCTAGCGGATTCGCCGGTACGCAGTATTTT. This translates into CATTLASGFAGTQYF.